This TCR beta chain comes out of a study of vaccination and CD4 T cells after COVID-19 (dated by TCRdb to the early 2020s). Study-wide context: In the convalescent cohort there were six males and four females, among whom were two Hispanic individuals, seven Caucasians, two Asians and one multiracial person. Participants got two doses of the Pfizer-BioNTech BNT162b2 vaccine (n=8) or two doses of the Moderna mRNA-1273 vaccine (n=2). Post-COVID blood samples from convalescent patients were collected a median of roughly 100 days after diagnosis, with a range of about 35 to 161 days. Post-vaccine blood samples were taken a median of about 77 days after the second vaccine dose, with a range of about 13 to 250 days. The cultures were stimulated with overlapping spike peptide pools from SARS-CoV-2 and from the common cold coronaviruses HCoV-NL63, HCoV-OC43 and HCoV-229E. As controls, cultures received a CEFX viral epitope pool (the positive control), an HIV-1 Nef peptide pool (the negative control), or no peptide at all. In around 9 COVID-19 convalescent patients and a few infection-naive healthy vaccine recipients, researchers compared the spike-specific CD4+ TCR repertoire from before mRNA vaccination with the repertoire from after. In an earlier paper using these donors, memory CD4+ T cell crossreactivity between SARS-CoV-2 and common cold coronavirus spike proteins was assessed at the TCR clonotype level.

What the authors observed across the whole study: Among convalescent patients, a median approximately 88% of the SARS-CoV-2-reactive clones seen after vaccination appeared only after vaccination, which suggests priming specific to the vaccine. An increase in the median number of SARS-CoV-2-reactive clonotypes from 20 to 25 after infection to approximately 41 after vaccination was observed, but the change was not found to be significant. The number of convalescent patients in the study was relatively small, and the study did not examine early timepoints following natural infection. In convalescent patients, nearly all vaccine-specific clones (304 of 307) were found to be mono-reactive for SARS-CoV-2 spike rather than cross-reactive with common cold coronaviruses.

The receptor library was made with PCR. DNA from cultured CD4+ T cells underwent TCR sequencing with the Oncomine TCR Beta short-read assay at the Johns Hopkins FTIC core. Genomic DNA was extracted from the cultured CD4+ T cells with the QIAamp micro DNA kit. Oncomine TCR Beta libraries made from cultured CD4+ T cells were pooled using unique dual indexes and sequenced on an Illumina iSeq 100. The published analysis was carried out like this. Non-productive sequences were filtered out, and CDR3s that did not start with C, did not end with F or W, or were shorter than 7 amino acids were discarded. Antigen-specific clonotypes were identified with the MANAFEST web application by comparing peptide-stimulated wells with reference and other culture wells. Positive clones required FDR below 0.05, an odds ratio above 5, and productive frequency above 0.1% in at least two of three replicate wells. Clonotypes that were significantly expanded in both SARS-CoV-2 spike wells and at least one common cold coronavirus spike condition were defined as cross-reactive. Using R version 3.6.1, CDR3 homology was evaluated through Levenshtein distances (stringdist) along with unrooted phylogenetic trees (ape). Starting from the raw public reads, TCRdb applied fastp trimming at Q25, assembled clones with MiXCR and retained in-frame beta chains. Each entry is one CDR3 protein sequence, shown with its most common DNA and genes. TCRdb, not the original authors, processed these V and J calls. This sample is represented by thousands of distinct CDR3 sequences; 35% of them were singletons. The ten largest clones add up to 34% of the sample.

The treatment or condition label of this sample denotes: roughly ten-day PBMC culture with coronavirus spike peptide pools or control peptides (ViraFEST assay). CD4+ T cells from unexposed donors were collected before the COVID-19 pandemic (2011-2018). The ViraFEST assay, used in the study, expanded antigen-specific T cells with peptide pools and then identified the expanded clonotypes through TCR sequencing. PBMCs were cultured at approximately 2 million per well in IMDM supplemented with roughly 5% human AB serum and about 10 IU/ml IL-2, with approximately 10 ug/ml peptide pools added. Half of the culture medium was replaced with fresh IL-2-containing medium on days 3 and 7. After nine to eleven days of culture, CD4+ T cells were isolated by negative selection with the EasySep CD4+ T cell isolation kit. As far as cell numbers permitted, CD4+ T cells from unexposed donors were tested for reactivity against SARS-CoV-2 S and N as well as four spike pools from common cold coronaviruses. Ficoll-Paque Plus gradient centrifugation was used to isolate PBMCs from whole blood, and the isolated PBMCs were then either used fresh or cryopreserved at -140C. In general, triplicate wells were set up for every culture condition. The leukapheresis product for the unexposed donors was obtained through commercial purchase.

Note on this clonotype: Its antigen specificity is not known. Per-nucleotide qualities are absent, and no much larger clonotype sits a single base away.

CDR1 and CDR2 are drawn from the germline V gene (reference sequence): LNHDA, SQIVND. V is pared back by 5 bases and J by 5 bases, with 20 bases lying between the germline termini. The CDR3 runs 16 amino acids, cysteine and phenylalanine included. The CDR3 DNA has 48 bases and is translated from base 1. Input material: CD4+ T cells from blood, cultured in vitro. Recombination linked TRBV19 to TRBJ2-3, and possibly TRBD2, on 6 matching bases. The source is a human donor in good health. The nucleotides are TGTGCCAGTAGTGGTTGGTTCGGGGGACGAAGAGATACGCAGTATTTT. The encoded protein is CASSGWFGGRRDTQYF.